These T cell receptor beta chains were read from a single sample in a study of breast tumors, draining lymph nodes, adjacent tissues. TCRdb used MiXCR to reprocess the multiplex PCR reads, holding one entry per CDR3 protein. The table includes 270,000 or so distinct CDR3 sequences, under 35% detected once. Specimen: axillary lymph node tissue. These receptors all come from a female donor with breast cancer. Some clones in this sample may be carry-over from other donors' samples. Each CDR3 is given with its conserved first and last residue. The order of the fields is clone size, V gene, D gene, J gene, CDR3 protein, CDR3 DNA. A D gene is named only where the DNA matches it firmly. The size field is filled for only some rows; it gives once, few, many or a size class.

abundance: many; v_gene: TRBV5-1; d_gene: .; j_gene: TRBJ2-5; CDR3aa: CASSSPAETQYF; CDR3nt: TGCGCCAGCAGCTCTCCGGCAGAGACCCAGTACTTC
abundance: many; v_gene: TRBV12-3/TRBV12-4; d_gene: .; j_gene: TRBJ2-5; CDR3aa: CASSFRQRGETQYF; CDR3nt: TGTGCCAGCAGTTTCCGACAGCGTGGGGAGACCCAGTACTTC
abundance: many; v_gene: TRBV12-3/TRBV12-4; d_gene: .; j_gene: TRBJ2-5; CDR3aa: CASSPTAETQYF; CDR3nt: TGTGCCAGCAGTCCCACGGCCGAGACCCAGTACTTC
abundance: many; v_gene: TRBV10-3; d_gene: TRBD1; j_gene: TRBJ2-7; CDR3aa: CAINGQGSDEQYF; CDR3nt: TGTGCCATCAACGGACAGGGTTCGGACGAGCAGTACTTC
abundance: many; v_gene: TRBV7-3; d_gene: .; j_gene: TRBJ2-1; CDR3aa: CASSLRRDGRYNEQFF; CDR3nt: TGTGCCAGCAGCTTACGGCGGGACGGTCGGTACAATGAGCAGTTCTTC
abundance: .; v_gene: TRBV10-2; d_gene: .; j_gene: TRBJ2-3; CDR3aa: CASSESRKRYYNEQYF; CDR3nt: TGCGCCAGCAGTGAGTCGAGGAAGCGATACTACAATGAGCAGTATTTT
abundance: many; v_gene: TRBV11-2; d_gene: .; j_gene: TRBJ2-7; CDR3aa: CASSPLTLSSYEQYF; CDR3nt: TGTGCCAGCAGCCCGCTTACCCTAAGCTCCTACGAGCAGTACTTC
abundance: many; v_gene: TRBV9; d_gene: TRBD2; j_gene: TRBJ2-1; CDR3aa: CASSGRTSVYNEQFF; CDR3nt: TGTGCCAGCAGCGGGAGGACTAGCGTATACAATGAGCAGTTCTTC
abundance: many; v_gene: TRBV24-1; d_gene: .; j_gene: TRBJ1-5; CDR3aa: CATSDGGPNQPQHF; CDR3nt: TGTGCCACCAGTGACGGGGGACCCAATCAGCCCCAGCATTTT
abundance: many; v_gene: TRBV15; d_gene: .; j_gene: TRBJ2-1; CDR3aa: CATSRLGLNNEQFF; CDR3nt: TGTGCCACCAGCAGGTTGGGACTGAACAATGAGCAGTTCTTC
abundance: many; v_gene: TRBV29-1; d_gene: .; j_gene: TRBJ1-5; CDR3aa: CSVWTVGQPQHF; CDR3nt: TGCAGCGTTTGGACAGTCGGTCAGCCCCAGCATTTT
abundance: many; v_gene: TRBV7-3; d_gene: .; j_gene: TRBJ2-3; CDR3aa: CASSFGLGTDTQYF; CDR3nt: TGTGCCAGCAGCTTCGGACTCGGAACAGATACGCAGTATTTT
abundance: many; v_gene: TRBV20-1; d_gene: TRBD2; j_gene: TRBJ2-3; CDR3aa: CSASALAGVGDTQYF; CDR3nt: TGCAGTGCTAGCGCCTTAGCGGGAGTTGGTGATACGCAGTATTTT
abundance: many; v_gene: TRBV4-2; d_gene: TRBD2; j_gene: TRBJ2-7; CDR3aa: CASSQAAGTSDEQYF; CDR3nt: TGTGCCAGCAGCCAAGCGGCCGGAACTAGCGACGAGCAGTACTTC
abundance: many; v_gene: TRBV7-9; d_gene: .; j_gene: TRBJ1-2; CDR3aa: CASSLVQGGYGYTF; CDR3nt: TGTGCCAGCAGCTTAGTACAGGGAGGGTATGGCTACACCTTC
abundance: .; v_gene: TRBV3-1; d_gene: .; j_gene: TRBJ2-7; CDR3aa: CASSQDEGTATF; CDR3nt: TGTGCCAGCAGCCAAGATGAGGGGACGGCAACTTTC
abundance: many; v_gene: TRBV4-2; d_gene: .; j_gene: TRBJ2-1; CDR3aa: CASSQVSGGTYNEQFF; CDR3nt: TGTGCCAGCAGCCAAGTCTCCGGAGGGACCTACAATGAGCAGTTCTTC
abundance: many; v_gene: TRBV5-4; d_gene: TRBD1; j_gene: TRBJ1-2; CDR3aa: CASSLGTAGGAYGYTF; CDR3nt: TGTGCCAGCAGCTTGGGAACGGCAGGGGGCGCGTATGGCTACACCTTC
abundance: many; v_gene: TRBV7-9; d_gene: TRBD2; j_gene: TRBJ2-1; CDR3aa: CASSFREGRYNEQFF; CDR3nt: TGTGCCAGCAGCTTCCGGGAGGGCCGTTACAATGAGCAGTTCTTC
abundance: many; v_gene: TRBV5-1; d_gene: TRBD2; j_gene: TRBJ2-3; CDR3aa: CASSTRLAGDTQYF; CDR3nt: TGCGCCAGCTCAACCCGACTAGCGGGAGATACGCAGTATTTT
abundance: .; v_gene: TRBV6-2/TRBV6-3; d_gene: .; j_gene: TRBJ2-6; CDR3aa: CASSKGHTRSGANVLTF; CDR3nt: TGTGCCAGCAGTAAGGGACACACCAGATCTGGGGCCAACGTCCTGACTTTC
abundance: many; v_gene: TRBV12-3/TRBV12-4; d_gene: TRBD1; j_gene: TRBJ2-2; CDR3aa: CASRDRAAGELFF; CDR3nt: TGTGCCAGCAGAGACAGGGCCGCCGGGGAGCTGTTTTTT
abundance: many; v_gene: TRBV5-1; d_gene: TRBD1; j_gene: TRBJ2-1; CDR3aa: CASRSAGTGVVNEQFF; CDR3nt: TGCGCCAGCAGGTCTGCCGGGACAGGGGTGGTCAATGAGCAGTTCTTC
abundance: few; v_gene: TRBV12-3/TRBV12-4; d_gene: .; j_gene: TRBJ2-2; CDR3aa: CASTNTGQGNTGELFF; CDR3nt: TGTGCCAGCACCAACACCGGGCAGGGGAACACCGGGGAGCTGTTTTTT
abundance: .; v_gene: TRBV6-1; d_gene: .; j_gene: TRBJ1-3; CDR3aa: CASSEFTIYF; CDR3nt: TGTGCCAGCAGTGAGTTCACCATATATTTT
abundance: .; v_gene: TRBV30; d_gene: .; j_gene: TRBJ1-3; CDR3aa: CAWSLGGLGNTIYF; CDR3nt: TGTGCCTGGAGTCTCGGCGGACTTGGAAACACCATATATTTT
abundance: many; v_gene: TRBV7-9; d_gene: .; j_gene: TRBJ2-7; CDR3aa: CASSLGGGEQYF; CDR3nt: TGTGCCAGCAGCTTGGGAGGGGGCGAGCAGTACTTC
abundance: many; v_gene: TRBV7-2; d_gene: .; j_gene: TRBJ2-2; CDR3aa: CASSLVSSSYAGELFF; CDR3nt: TGTGCCAGCAGCTTAGTATCTAGCTCTTACGCCGGGGAGCTGTTTTTT
abundance: many; v_gene: TRBV7-2; d_gene: .; j_gene: TRBJ1-3; CDR3aa: CASSPVGLLNTIYF; CDR3nt: TGTGCCAGCAGCCCGGTGGGACTCCTAAACACCATATATTTT
abundance: many; v_gene: TRBV20-1; d_gene: .; j_gene: TRBJ2-6; CDR3aa: CSAGISGANVLTF; CDR3nt: TGCAGTGCAGGAATCTCTGGGGCCAACGTCCTGACTTTC
abundance: .; v_gene: TRBV27; d_gene: .; j_gene: TRBJ1-2; CDR3aa: CASRWGSANYGYTF; CDR3nt: TGTGCCAGCCGATGGGGCAGCGCTAACTATGGCTACACCTTC